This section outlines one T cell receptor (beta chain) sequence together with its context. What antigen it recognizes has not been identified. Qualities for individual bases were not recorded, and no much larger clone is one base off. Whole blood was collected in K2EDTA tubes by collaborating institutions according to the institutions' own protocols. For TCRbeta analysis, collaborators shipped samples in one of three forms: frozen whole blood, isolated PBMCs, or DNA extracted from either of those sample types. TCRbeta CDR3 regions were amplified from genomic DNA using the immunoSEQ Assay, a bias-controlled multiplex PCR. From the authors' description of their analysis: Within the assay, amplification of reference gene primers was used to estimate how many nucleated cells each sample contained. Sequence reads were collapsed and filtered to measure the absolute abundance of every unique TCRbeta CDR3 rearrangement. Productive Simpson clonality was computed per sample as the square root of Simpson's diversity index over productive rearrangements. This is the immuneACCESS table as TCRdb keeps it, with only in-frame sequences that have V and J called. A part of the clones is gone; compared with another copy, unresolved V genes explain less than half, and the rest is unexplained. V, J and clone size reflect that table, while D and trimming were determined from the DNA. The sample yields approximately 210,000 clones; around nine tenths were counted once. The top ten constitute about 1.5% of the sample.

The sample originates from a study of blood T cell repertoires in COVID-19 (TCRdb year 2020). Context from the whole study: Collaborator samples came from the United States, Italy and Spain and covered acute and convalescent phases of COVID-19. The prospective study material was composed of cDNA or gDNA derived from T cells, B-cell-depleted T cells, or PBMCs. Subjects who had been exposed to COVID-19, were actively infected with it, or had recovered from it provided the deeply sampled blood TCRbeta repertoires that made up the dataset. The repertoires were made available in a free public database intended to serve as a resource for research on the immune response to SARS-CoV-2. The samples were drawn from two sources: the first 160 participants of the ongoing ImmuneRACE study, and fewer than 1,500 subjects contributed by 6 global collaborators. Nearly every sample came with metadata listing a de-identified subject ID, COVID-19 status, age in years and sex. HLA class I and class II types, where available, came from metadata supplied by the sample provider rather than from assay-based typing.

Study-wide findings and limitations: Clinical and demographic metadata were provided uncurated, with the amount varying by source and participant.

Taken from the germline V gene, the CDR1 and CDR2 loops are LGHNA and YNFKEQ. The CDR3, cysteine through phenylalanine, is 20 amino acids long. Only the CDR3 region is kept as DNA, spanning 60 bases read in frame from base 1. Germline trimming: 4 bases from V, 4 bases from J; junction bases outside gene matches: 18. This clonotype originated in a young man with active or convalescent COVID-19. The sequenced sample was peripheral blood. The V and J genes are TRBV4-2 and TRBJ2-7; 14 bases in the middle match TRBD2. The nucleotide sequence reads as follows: TGTGCCAGCAGCCCGCTTGGGACTAGCGGGGGTTCCCTTCTGGGGTACGAGCAGTACTTC. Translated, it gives CASSPLGTSGGSLLGYEQYF.